This TCR beta chain is from a study of glioma-infiltrating T cells. General study points: Very few CDR3 sequences were shared between tissue and blood. Non-neoplastic patients had below-expected tissue-blood divergence, while all gliomas exceeded expectation.

This clonotype was observed at least ten times. The antigen remains unidentified. TCR alpha and beta CDR3 regions were amplified from RNA using iRepertoire nested multiplex PCR. Input was roughly 100-450 ng of tissue mRNA or PBMC total RNA. TCRdb passed the multiplex PCR reads through MiXCR, listing each CDR3 protein once. The table records roughly 200,000 distinct CDR3 sequences, more than 25% of them present only once. Germline V lookup: CDR1 LGHDT, CDR2 YNNKEL (reference sequence). V dropped 1 base and J dropped 5 bases, with 8 bases sitting between them. This CDR3 has 13 amino acids. This chain uses TRBV3-1 with TRBJ1-1; D unresolved. The TCR was taken from a human donor with low-grade glioma or glioblastoma, undergoing nonglioma brain surgery, or in good health (not recorded which). The source material was glioma tissue, nonneoplastic brain tissue, or PBMCs (not recorded which). CDR3: CASSQGRLTEAFF. CDR3 in DNA: TGTGCCAGCAGCCAAGGTCGGCTAACTGAAGCTTTCTTT.